The T cell receptor beta chain described here comes from a study of post-analysis software for immune sequencing data (dated by TCRdb to the mid-2010s). As for the study more broadly: Relapsing-remitting, secondary progressive and progressive-relapsing multiple sclerosis were recorded as disease courses, and subtype annotation was lacking for some patients. The multiple sclerosis patient repertoires were compared with more than 10 previously published healthy control repertoires from donors aged about 6 to 28 years. A subset of samples was prepared in parallel using single-end sample barcoding, then pooled and co-amplified after Illumina adapter ligation. Results and caveats for the whole study, not just this receptor: Strong co-clustering of samples prepared in the same batch was shown by direct clustering with F measure, prompting a batch-effect correction. Significantly lower normalized Chao1 diversity was found in multiple sclerosis patients than in controls, suggesting substantial peripheral T-cell clonal expansion. About 5 TRBV segments, including TRBV5-6, TRBV5-1 and TRBV20-1, were significantly more frequent in patients than controls. The multiple sclerosis patient group was slightly younger than the control group.

The protocol used for the library was PCR. The reads were generated on an Illumina HiSeq 2500. To reduce PCR and sequencing biases, unique molecular identifiers were built into the TCR beta cDNA libraries. Approximately 500,000 cDNA molecules were obtained for every 1 to 10 million input T cells, so each molecule roughly corresponded to one T cell. The patient libraries were prepared and sequenced using the same protocol as the earlier healthy control dataset. Within a given batch, samples were prepared together, multiplexed and sequenced on the same HiSeq lane. In the source study's methods: MIGEC was used to process the raw barcoded reads, and molecular identifier groups with only a single read were discarded before consensus assembly and CDR3 extraction. Clonotype tables were post-analysed with VDJtools, normalizing diversity by down-sampling all datasets to the smallest sample size. In repertoire overlap clustering, CDR3 amino acid sequences, but not nucleotide sequences, were matched to correct batch-related cross-sample contamination. Through fastp at Q25 and MiXCR, TCRdb rebuilt clones from the public reads, retaining in-frame beta chains. Duplicate CDR3 protein sequences are folded into a single record with the most common DNA and genes. TCRdb, rather than the study authors, made the V and J calls. The sample table lists more than 350,000 distinct CDR3 sequences, 35% to 45% of them with a count of one. Clones ranked in the top ten supply under 9% of the sample.

This clonotype was observed a few times. Its binding antigen is unknown. There are no base qualities to consult, and no much larger clone falls within one base. TCR beta repertoires were profiled from peripheral blood of 10 to 15 young patients with multiple sclerosis to demonstrate the VDJtools post-analysis software. The multiple sclerosis patients were children and adolescents ranging in age from roughly 6 to 15 years. CDR1 DFQATT and CDR2 SNEGSKA were looked up in the germline V gene (reference sequence). The V end gives up 3 bases and the J end 5 bases, leaving 3 bases in the junction not matched to a gene. From its cysteine to its phenylalanine, the CDR3 spans 13 amino acids. The sequence is cut down to CDR3 DNA, 39 bases in frame from base 1.

The material sequenced was blood. The sequence joins TRBV20-1 to TRBJ2-5; TRBD2 fits 10 bases in the junction. This sequence originates from a girl aged 2 to 10 with multiple sclerosis. The CDR3 region has the sequence CSASPSGSETQYF. The DNA sequence is TGCAGTGCTAGTCCTAGCGGGAGTGAGACCCAGTACTTC.